This TCR beta chain is from a study of PD-1 blockade in classical Hodgkin lymphoma. Whole-study context: A 3 mg/kg intravenous dose of nivolumab was received by patients every 2 weeks.

The length of the CDR3 is 13 residues. Looked up from germline, CDR1 is MDHEN and CDR2 is SYDVKM. Trimming pared 3 bases from V and 1 base from J, leaving 6 bases between. The sample holds one count of this clone. Its antigen remains unidentified. Study results and caveats: Compared with baseline, CD4+ but not CD8+ TCR diversity had risen significantly by C4D1.

Specified time point: cycle 4 day 1 (C4D1), after more than five weeks of nivolumab. Relapse was seen in all patients after autologous stem cell transplantation, and brentuximab vedotin exposure was variable. Libraries were prepared by immunoSEQ multiplex PCR; TCRdb keeps only in-frame clonotypes and omits some of them. The sample consists of approximately 65,000 clones, around 94% of them appearing once. This chain connects TRBV28 to TRBJ2-5, with no clear D. The sequenced sample was peripheral blood mononuclear cells (PBMCs), obtained before the fourth cycle of nivolumab. The source is a human donor with classical Hodgkin lymphoma. CDR3 DNA sequence: TGTGCCAGCAGTTTTGATTTCCAAGAGACCCAGTACTTC. Residues: CASSFDFQETQYF. Combining the CDR3 with reference TRBV28 and TRBJ2-5 gives the whole variable domain DVKVTQSSRYLVKRTGEKVFLECVQDMDHENMFWYRQDPGLGLRLIYFSYDVKMKEKGDIPEGYSVSREKKERFSLILESASTNQTSMYLCASSFDFQETQYFGPGTRLLVL.